These 30 T cell receptor beta chains were all obtained from the same sample, sequenced in a study of blood T cell repertoires in COVID-19 (dated by TCRdb to about 2020). The library came from the immunoSEQ multiplex PCR assay. TCRdb holds this immuneACCESS table with in-frame rearrangements only. Some clones are missing; in checked studies, unresolved V genes explain under half, and the rest has no known cause. Counted in this sample were about 180,000 clones; about 81% of them appeared once. The ten largest clones capture over 9.5% of the sample. The sequenced sample was peripheral blood. The source of these receptors is an elderly woman with COVID-19, enrolled during active disease.

This chain links TRBV27 with TRBJ1-2; tentatively, D is TRBD1 (5 bases). Germline CDR1 reads MNHEY; CDR2 reads SMNVEV (reference sequence). The length of the CDR3 is 15 residues. The V gene lost 7 bases and the J gene lost 4 bases, with 19 bases spanning the gap. As DNA, the CDR3 is TGTGCCAGCACCCATACCAAAGGGGAATTCTATGGCTACACCTTC. Protein sequence: CASTHTKGEFYGYTF.

In nucleotides, the CDR3 is TGTGCCAGCACCCCCAGAGGGGACAGGGCCACAGATACGCAGTATTTT. Protein: CASTPRGDRATDTQYF. The chain couples TRBV2 to TRBJ2-3, with 9 nucleotides matching TRBD1. The ends lost 7 bases at V and 2 bases at J; junction bases unmatched: 10. The length of the CDR3 is 16 residues. From germline, CDR1 is SNHLY and CDR2 FYNNEI.

This clone was observed a few times. This chain uses TRBV10-1 with TRBJ2-1; 7 nucleotides match TRBD1. Germline trimming cut 10 bases from V and 6 bases from J; bases unmatched to any gene: 9. Looked up from germline, CDR1 is WNHNN and CDR2 is SYGVQD (reference sequence). CDR3 size: 13 residues. This chain's CDR3 is CAIQGQLRNEQFF. CDR3 DNA: TGCGCCATCCAGGGACAGCTTCGCAATGAGCAGTTCTTC.

This clone was found once. The chain carries TRBV2 and TRBJ1-4, with D unclear. Germline V lookup: CDR1 SNHLY, CDR2 FYNNEI. V was trimmed by 2 bases and J by 8 bases, leaving 15 bases between them. This CDR3 has 15 amino acids. Written as DNA, the CDR3 is TGTGCCAGCAGTGAAATCATCCTACCGGGGGAAAAACTGTTTTTT. This gives the protein CASSEIILPGEKLFF.

The CDR3, as DNA: TGTGCCACCAGTGATTTTACAGGAAGTGGCTACACCTTC. Translation gives CATSDFTGSGYTF. The chain links TRBV24-1 to TRBJ1-2, with D maybe TRBD1 (5 bases). CDR1 is KGHDR and CDR2 is SFDVKD in the germline V gene. Deletions cut 1 base from V and 7 bases from J, with 9 bases between. The CDR3 runs to 13 residues.

The rearrangement uses TRBV5-1 and TRBJ1-3; the D is unclear. The CDR3 extends over 15 amino acids. V was cut by 4 bases and J by 1 base, with 12 bases left in between. Per germline, CDR1 SGHRS and CDR2 YFSETQ. The CDR3 is CASSPETPSGNTIYF. CDR3 DNA sequence: TGCGCCAGCAGCCCGGAGACTCCTTCTGGAAACACCATATATTTT. Full variable domain (rest looked up from reference TRBV5-1 and TRBJ1-3): KAGVTQTPRYLIKTRGQQVTLSCSPISGHRSVSWYQQTPGQGLQFLFEYFSETQRNKGNFPGRFSGRQFSNSRSEMNVSTLELGDSALYLCASSPETPSGNTIYFGEGSWLTVV.

This chain links TRBV18 with TRBJ2-1; 9 positions match TRBD2. The ends lost 3 bases at V and 9 bases at J; junction bases unmatched: 3. Germline V gene sequence: CDR1 KGHSH, CDR2 LQKENI. This CDR3 is 13 amino acids long. The CDR3 sequence is CASSPASGTEQFF. CDR3 DNA: TGTGCCAGCTCACCGGCTAGCGGGACTGAGCAGTTCTTC.

V usage is TRBV4-3 and J usage is TRBJ2-7, with a weak D call TRBD2 (6 bases). V lost 2 bases, J lost 4 bases, and 15 bases lay in between. Germline V gene lookup returns CDR1 LGHNA and CDR2 YSLEER. This CDR3 is 15 amino acids long. The CDR3 region is CASSQFGGDTYEQYF. DNA for the CDR3: TGCGCCAGCAGCCAATTTGGAGGGGATACGTACGAGCAGTACTTC.

The chain joins TRBV19 to TRBJ2-3, with 7 bases identical to TRBD1. The junction had 6 bases not matched to a gene; V was cut back by 5 bases and J by 4 bases. This CDR3 comprises 14 residues. Germline CDR1 and CDR2: LNHDA and SQIVND (reference sequence). The CDR3 spells CASSWGQQADTQYF. As DNA, the CDR3 is TGTGCCAGTAGTTGGGGACAGCAGGCAGATACGCAGTATTTT.

The V gene is TRBV28, the J gene TRBJ1-1; TRBD1 is a possible D gene (6 bases). There are 12 residues in the CDR3. The V gene lost 2 bases and the J gene lost 10 bases, with 11 bases spanning the gap. Germline CDR1 is MDHEN and CDR2 is SYDVKM. The CDR3: CASSLNWDTAFF. DNA of the CDR3: TGTGCCAGCAGTTTAAATTGGGACACAGCTTTCTTT.

The rearrangement joins TRBV19 to TRBJ1-5; D may be TRBD1 (6 bases). Germline V gene data show CDR1 as LNHDA and CDR2 as SQIVND (reference sequence). This CDR3 is built from 16 residues. Trimming removed 6 bases from V and 6 bases from J, with 21 bases in between. CDR3 nucleotide sequence: TGTGCCAGTAGCATCGGATGGCAGGGGCGGGTTCAGCCCCAGCATTTT. Translated, it gives CASSIGWQGRVQPQHF. Full variable domain (rest looked up from reference TRBV19 and TRBJ1-5): DGGITQSPKYLFRKEGQNVTLSCEQNLNHDAMYWYRQDPGQGLRLIYYSQIVNDFQKGDIAEGYSVSREKKESFPLTVTSAQKNPTAFYLCASSIGWQGRVQPQHFGDGTRLSIL.

The CDR3 DNA reads as TGTGCCAGCAGTCCAGGGTGGATCCACGAGCAGTACTTC. This codes for CASSPGWIHEQYF. This chain links TRBV27 with TRBJ2-7, with D possibly being TRBD1 (5 bases). V lost 5 bases, J lost 5 bases, and 13 bases lay in between. The germline V gene encodes CDR1 MNHEY and CDR2 SMNVEV (reference sequence). The CDR3 loop spans 13 amino acids.

This sequence joins TRBV28 and TRBJ2-7; a weak D match, TRBD1 (5 bases). Deletions cut 6 bases from V and 1 base from J, with 13 bases between. The CDR3 has 14 amino acids. Germline V gene sequence: CDR1 MDHEN, CDR2 SYDVKM. The CDR3 sequence is CASSITRGSYEQYF. The CDR3 region has the DNA TGTGCCAGCAGCATCACAAGGGGATCCTACGAGCAGTACTTC.

V usage is TRBV10-3 and J usage is TRBJ2-7; TRBD1 matches 9 bases. The CDR3 covers 14 residues. Germline CDR1 is ENHRY and CDR2 is SYGVKD. With 2 bases clipped from V and 1 base from J, the junction kept 0 bases outside the gene matches. CDR3 coding DNA: TGTGCCATCAGTGAGGGACAGGGGTCCTACGAGCAGTACTTC. As protein: CAISEGQGSYEQYF.

The V gene is TRBV19, the J gene TRBJ2-1; 11 positions match TRBD2. The CDR3 totals 15 residues. V trimming: 6 bases; J trimming: 5 bases; junction bases outside the gene matches: 6. The germline gives CDR1 LNHDA, CDR2 SQIVND (reference sequence). The CDR3 reads CASRQGTSGNNEQFF. CDR3 DNA: TGTGCCAGTAGACAGGGGACTAGCGGCAACAATGAGCAGTTCTTC.

This rearrangement joins TRBV4-1 to TRBJ1-5, with D unresolved. The CDR3 is 15 residues long. Trimming stripped 1 base from V and 1 base from J, with 8 bases between. Germline CDR1 MGHRA, CDR2 YSYEKL. Written as DNA, the CDR3 is TGCGCCAGCAGCCAAGGAGCGGGAAGCAATCAGCCCCAGCATTTT. It codes for CASSQGAGSNQPQHF.

The V and J genes are TRBV9 and TRBJ2-5; 7 positions agree with TRBD1. V gave up 4 bases and J gave up 1 base; unmatched junction bases: 4. The CDR3 is 14 amino acids. Germline V lookup: CDR1 SGDLS, CDR2 YYNGEE. CDR3 DNA: TGTGCCAGCAGCATCGGGACAGCCCAAGAGACCCAGTACTTC. It is translated as CASSIGTAQETQYF.

V is TRBV20-1 and J is TRBJ1-1; the D is unclear. Looked up from germline, CDR1 is DFQATT and CDR2 is SNEGSKA (reference sequence). V dropped 0 bases and J dropped 8 bases, with 7 bases sitting between them. The CDR3 runs to 11 residues. CDR3 DNA: TGCAGTGCTAGAGATGTACAAGAAGCTTTCTTT. Translated: CSARDVQEAFF.

The V call is TRBV19, the J call TRBJ2-1; no firm D call. The V gene lost 2 bases and the J gene lost 5 bases, with 16 bases spanning the gap. The CDR3 is made up of 16 amino acids. The V gene's germline CDR1 is LNHDA and CDR2 SQIVND (reference sequence). The CDR3 DNA follows: TGTGCCAGTAGTATACACCCCTCATTCGCGAACAATGAGCAGTTCTTC. This gives the protein CASSIHPSFANNEQFF.

The chain is built from TRBV19 and TRBJ2-4; D unresolved. Germline lookup yields CDR1 LNHDA and CDR2 SQIVND (reference sequence). This CDR3 contains 14 residues. Trimming took 7 bases from V and 0 from J, leaving 10 bases between them. Here the CDR3 DNA reads TGTGCCAGTACCCCGAGTCTAGCCAAAAACATTCAGTACTTC. It specifies CASTPSLAKNIQYF.

The chain has TRBV5-1 and TRBJ2-2, with D tentatively TRBD2 (5 bases). Trimming pared 0 bases from V and 5 bases from J, leaving 11 bases between. Germline values: CDR1 SGHRS, CDR2 YFSETQ. The CDR3 totals 15 residues. The CDR3 nucleotides are TGCGCCAGCAGCTTGGGTGGCGGGTTTACCGGGGAGCTGTTTTTT. Its translation: CASSLGGGFTGELFF.

In DNA, the CDR3 is TGTGCCAGCAGTTTAACGGACAATGAGCAGTTCTTC. It specifies CASSLTDNEQFF. The chain combines TRBV27 with TRBJ2-1; D gene ambiguous. The CDR3 contains 12 residues. Germline loops: CDR1 MNHEY, CDR2 SMNVEV (reference sequence). V lost 2 bases and J 5 bases, leaving 4 bases between the germline ends.

The chain uses TRBV13 and TRBJ2-3; the D is unclear. V was clipped by 5 bases and J by 5 bases, with 11 bases between them. CDR1 and CDR2 from the germline V gene are PRHDT and FYEKMQ (reference sequence). The CDR3 sequence is 13 residues long. CDR3 DNA: TGTGCCAGCAGCCAAGAGGCCAGAGATACGCAGTATTTT. It specifies CASSQEARDTQYF.

The V call is TRBV6-5, the J call TRBJ1-3, with TRBD1 matching 9 bases. Germline CDR1 MNHEY, CDR2 SVGAGI. This CDR3 contains 14 residues. With V trimmed by 6 bases and J by 0 bases, 0 bases remained unmatched. The CDR3 here is CASRDRGSGNTIYF. The CDR3 DNA is TGTGCCAGCAGGGACAGGGGCTCTGGAAACACCATATATTTT.

The chain is built from TRBV11-3 and TRBJ2-1; a possible D gene is TRBD1 (5 bases). The CDR3 runs 15 residues. Deletions cut 5 bases from V and 6 bases from J, with 17 bases between. CDR1 is SGHNT, CDR2 YENEEA, per germline. CDR3 region: CASSPQGRVGNEQFF. The CDR3 DNA reads as TGTGCCAGCAGCCCCCAGGGTAGGGTGGGCAATGAGCAGTTCTTC. The full variable domain, its missing parts supplied by reference TRBV11-3 and TRBJ2-1, is EAGVVQSPRYKIIEKKQPVAFWCNPISGHNTLYWYLQNLGQGPELLIRYENEEAVDDSQLPKDRFSAERLKGVDSTLKIQPAELGDSAVYLCASSPQGRVGNEQFFGPGTRLTVL.

This clone came up a few times. The V call is TRBV19, the J call TRBJ1-6; 7 bases are shared with TRBD1. With 3 bases clipped from V and 8 bases from J, the junction kept 7 bases outside the gene matches. Germline V gene data show CDR1 as LNHDA and CDR2 as SQIVND (reference sequence). This CDR3 has 15 residues. In nucleotides, the CDR3 is TGTGCCAGTAGTATTAGAGGGGGCTCGGATTCACCCCTCCACTTT. Its protein product is CASSIRGGSDSPLHF.

The chain uses TRBV19 and TRBJ2-4; 10 bases are a match to TRBD2. The V gene end was trimmed by 3 bases and the J gene end by 3 bases; junction bases not matched to a gene: 8. CDR1 and CDR2 from the germline V gene are LNHDA and SQIVND (reference sequence). The CDR3 contains 17 residues. The CDR3, as DNA: TGTGCCAGTAGTATCACCAGCGGGAGGGATGTCAAAAACATTCAGTACTTC. Protein sequence: CASSITSGRDVKNIQYF.

The genes are TRBV7-9 and TRBJ2-4, with D maybe TRBD1 (5 bases). The CDR3 runs 15 residues. Germline V CDR1 and CDR2: SEHNR, FQNEAQ (reference sequence). Deletions cut 5 bases from V and 0 bases from J, with 11 bases between. The chain's CDR3 is CASSPQGLAKNIQYF. The DNA for the CDR3 is TGTGCCAGCAGCCCCCAGGGCCTAGCCAAAAACATTCAGTACTTC.

The rearrangement uses TRBV4-2 and TRBJ2-6; TRBD1 matches 11 bases. This CDR3 spans 19 amino acids. Per the germline V gene, CDR1 is LGHNA and CDR2 is YNFKEQ. V lost 3 bases, J lost 2 bases, and 9 bases stayed unmatched. DNA for the CDR3: TGTGCCAGCAGCCACCGAGCCGGGACAGGGGGTCCTGGGGCCAACGTCCTGACTTTC. As protein: CASSHRAGTGGPGANVLTF.

This clone was counted a single time. V is TRBV24-1 and J is TRBJ1-1; unclear D gene. Trimming left V 5 bases short and J 1 base short, with 7 bases between. Germline V CDR1 and CDR2: KGHDR, SFDVKD. The CDR3 has 13 amino acids. This CDR3 reads CATSARANTEAFF. The CDR3 DNA reads as TGTGCCACCAGTGCTCGAGCGAACACTGAAGCTTTCTTT.